The clone carrying this TCR beta chain was recorded a few times. While infection was still active, Seattle patients were enrolled and then followed longitudinally. As handled by the study authors: From reference gene primer amplification, estimates of nucleated cell counts were derived. Method: immunoSEQ multiplex PCR; TCRdb's copy keeps in-frame clones and lacks some. Clone size and V and J calls were adopted from that table, with D and trimming inferred from the DNA. The repertoire has 50,000 to 65,000 clones, 55% to 80% of them found once; the top ten carry 4.8%. The sample belongs to a study of blood T cell repertoires in COVID-19. Overall study: The United States, Italy and Spain provided the acute and convalescent COVID-19 samples. T cells, B-cell-depleted T cells, or PBMCs provided the cDNA or gDNA that served as material.

Trimming stripped 2 bases from V and 4 bases from J, with 5 bases between. The CDR3 spans 13 residues. Germline values: CDR1 SEHNR, CDR2 FQNEAQ (reference sequence). The chain couples TRBV7-9 to TRBJ2-2, with D unclear. The origin of this receptor is a woman aged 65 to 85 with COVID-19, enrolled during active disease. Sequencing was performed on peripheral blood. The CDR3 spells CASSLYRTGELFF. The DNA of the CDR3 is TGTGCCAGCAGCTTATATCGCACCGGGGAGCTGTTTTTT. Full variable domain (rest looked up from reference TRBV7-9 and TRBJ2-2): DTGVSQNPRHKITKRGQNVTFRCDPISEHNRLYWYRQTLGQGPEFLTYFQNEAQLEKSRLLSDRFSAERPKGSFSTLEIQRTEQGDSAMYLCASSLYRTGELFFGEGSRLTVL.